These 14 T cell receptor beta chains share one sample of origin, sequenced in a study of chemoradiotherapy in HPV16-positive cancers. Clones were sequenced by immunoSEQ multiplex PCR, and TCRdb holds only the in-frame ones, with some missing. The repertoire includes under 50,000 clones, around 76% of them detected once, and about 4.9% sits in the top ten. The sample was blood, taken from a patient who underwent chemoradiotherapy. These receptors were collected from a human donor with HPV-associated anogenital cancer.

This chain links TRBV4-2 with TRBJ2-6, with TRBD1 as a possible D gene (5 bases). V lost 1 base and J lost 0, with 7 bases in between. CDR1 is LGHNA, CDR2 YNFKEQ, per germline. The CDR3 has 16 residues. CDR3 in DNA: TGTGCCAGCAGCCAAGCTCAGGGCTCTGGGGCCAACGTCCTGACTTTC. Translating gives CASSQAQGSGANVLTF.

The CDR3 DNA reads TGTGCCATCAGGGGGTCAAGGAGTAATACTGGAAACACCATATATTTT. This codes for CAIRGSRSNTGNTIYF. The V call is TRBV10-3, the J call TRBJ1-3; D not certain. Germline V gene data show CDR1 as ENHRY and CDR2 as SYGVKD. V was clipped by 6 bases and J by 2 bases, with 17 bases between them. The CDR3 consists of 16 residues.

The rearrangement joins TRBV5-1 to TRBJ1-6; no clear D gene. The CDR3 has 14 residues. Trimming shortened V by 0 bases and J by 5 bases, and 6 bases separated the two germline ends. Germline-derived CDR1 and CDR2 are SGHRS and YFSETQ. CDR3 protein: CASSLVADNSPLHF. The CDR3 DNA follows: TGCGCCAGCAGCTTGGTGGCAGATAATTCACCCCTCCACTTT.

J is TRBJ1-5 and V is TRBV2, with D possibly TRBD1 on 5 matching bases. The CDR3 is made up of 15 amino acids. In germline, CDR1 is SNHLY, CDR2 FYNNEI. Trimming removed 6 bases at V and 4 bases at J, with 16 bases between. CDR3 protein: CASRDAGTPNQPQHF. CDR3 DNA sequence: TGTGCCAGCAGAGATGCCGGGACCCCAAATCAGCCCCAGCATTTT.

This chain joins TRBV11-2 and TRBJ2-2, with D perhaps TRBD2 (5 bases). The CDR3 spans 13 residues. In germline, CDR1 is SGHAT, CDR2 FQNNGV. Trimming removed 6 bases at V and 6 bases at J, with 11 bases between. CDR3: CASSYLASGELFF. DNA for the CDR3: TGTGCCAGCAGTTATCTAGCTTCCGGGGAGCTGTTTTTT.

V is TRBV6-5 and J is TRBJ2-1, with TRBD2 as a possible D gene (5 bases). Germline CDR1 reads MNHEY; CDR2 reads SVGAGI. V lost 9 bases and J lost 1, with 13 bases in between. The CDR3 is made up of 14 amino acids. CDR3 loop: CARPRERSYNEQFF. The CDR3 bases are TGTGCCAGGCCTAGGGAGAGGTCCTACAATGAGCAGTTCTTC.

The chain is built from TRBV6-5 and TRBJ1-2; D perhaps matches TRBD1 (6 bases). With 2 bases removed from V and 7 bases from J, the gap between germline ends came to 14 bases. The CDR3 is 14 residues long. Per germline, CDR1 MNHEY and CDR2 SVGAGI. The CDR3 DNA is TGTGCCAGCAGTTACGACAGGCATAGGGGTGGCTACACCTTC. As protein: CASSYDRHRGGYTF.

The chain couples TRBV29-1 to TRBJ1-2, with a possible D match to TRBD1 (6 bases). The V end lost 4 bases, the J end lost 8 bases, and 11 bases lay between the germline ends. The CDR3 extends over 11 amino acids. Per germline, CDR1 SQVTM and CDR2 ANQGSEA. Written as DNA, the CDR3 is TGCAGCGTTGTATCTGGGGGCGGCTACACCTTC. Residues: CSVVSGGGYTF.

The gene calls are TRBV6-5 and TRBJ1-1, with TRBD1 identical over 11 bases. The CDR3 sequence is 16 residues long. The germline V gene encodes CDR1 MNHEY and CDR2 SVGAGI. The trim removed 4 bases at V and 7 bases at J, leaving 11 bases unmatched. The CDR3 DNA reads as TGTGCCAGCAGTTCCCCCCGGACAGGGGGCGCGGGTGAAGCTTTCTTT. Amino acid sequence: CASSSPRTGGAGEAFF.

This clone was seen only a few times. The genes are TRBV6-5 and TRBJ1-6, with 7 bases identical to TRBD1. Germline V gene lookup returns CDR1 MNHEY and CDR2 SVGAGI. CDR3 length: 14 residues. Trimming removed 7 bases from V and 6 bases from J; junction bases left unmatched: 6. The CDR3 nucleotides are TGTGCCAGCACCAAACAGGGGCTTAATTCACCCCTCCACTTT. Its protein product is CASTKQGLNSPLHF.

This clone was observed a few times. J is TRBJ1-4 and V is TRBV9, with D possibly being TRBD1 (5 bases). CDR3 size: 13 residues. Germline CDR1 and CDR2: SGDLS and YYNGEE. Between the trimmed V and J ends, which lost 2 bases and 6 bases, there was a span of 8 bases. The CDR3 spells CASSVGGDEKLFF. In nucleotides, the CDR3 is TGTGCCAGCAGCGTGGGGGGGGATGAAAAACTGTTTTTT.

V usage is TRBV9 and J usage is TRBJ2-5; D unclear. CDR3 length: 16 amino acids. The germline V and J ends were trimmed by 1 base and 9 bases, with 22 bases remaining between them. From germline, CDR1 is SGDLS and CDR2 YYNGEE. CDR3 coding DNA: TGTGCCAGCAGCGTAACCGATGAACCGTCCAATGGGGCCCAGTACTTC. Its translation: CASSVTDEPSNGAQYF. Filled out from reference TRBV9 and TRBJ2-5, the complete variable domain reads DSGVTQTPKHLITATGQRVTLRCSPRSGDLSVYWYQQSLDQGLQFLIQYYNGEERAKGNILERFSAQQFPDLHSELNLSSLELGDSALYFCASSVTDEPSNGAQYFGPGTRLLVL.

V is TRBV7-6 and J is TRBJ2-1, with D possibly TRBD1 on 5 matching bases. The CDR3 runs 15 residues. CDR1 and CDR2 from the germline V gene are SGHVS and FNYEAQ. V lost 2 bases to trimming and J lost 4 bases, with 12 bases between them. CDR3 nucleotide sequence: TGTGCCAGCAGCTTACAGGGTAACGGGTACAATGAGCAGTTCTTC. This translates into CASSLQGNGYNEQFF.

V usage is TRBV4-1 and J usage is TRBJ1-2; D not resolved. The CDR3 consists of 15 residues. CDR1 MGHRA and CDR2 YSYEKL come from the germline V gene. V was cut by 0 bases and J by 4 bases, with 12 bases left in between. The CDR3 DNA follows: TGCGCCAGCAGCCAAGAGAGGGAACTCCGCTATGGCTACACCTTC. It is translated as CASSQERELRYGYTF.